Here is one TCR beta chain with its context. Its antigen specificity is not known. No clone much larger than this one lies a single base away; base qualities are absent. This sample was taken from a study of blood T cells in healthy people across ages (dated by TCRdb to the mid-2010s). Turning to the overall study: In model experiments, template switching captured about one uniquely barcoded TCR beta cDNA molecule for every two T cells. The study analyzed two additional independent replicas of 1 million unique cDNA reads from the same blood draw for two donors, one aged 18 to 29 and one aged 80 or older. Donors of different ages were randomly distributed across sequencing lanes to avoid experimental bias. To track age-related changes in TCR beta repertoire diversity, the study relied on deep sequencing normalized with unique cDNA molecular identifiers. Donors were grouped into four age groups: young (average approximately 15 years), middle-aged (about 38), aged (about 60) and long-lived (82). Overall results and qualifications from the work: Because donor CMV infection status was unknown, age-related changes in expanded clonotypes were potentially confounded. A strong correlation was found between observed TCR beta diversity and the percentage of naive T cells measured by flow cytometry. Compared with the aged group, more naive CD4+ T cells, fewer expanded clones and increased TCR diversity were shown by the long-lived group, suggesting age selection. Bulk unsorted PBMC profiling prevented conclusive comparison of naive and antigen-experienced compartments. As age increased, observed TCR beta diversity per million T cells dropped in a roughly linear way, and a significant reduction was already evident by age 40. Estimates of total diversity based on one million sequenced T cells were regarded as lower bounds and as underestimates.

The protocol used for the library was 5' RACE. Sequencing relied on an Illumina HiSeq 2500. A second PCR of roughly 7 to 11 cycles was performed with a sample-barcoded 5' primer and a J-beta primer mix. Each TCR beta cDNA molecule received a unique molecular identifier from a template-switch 5' adaptor carrying 12 random nucleotides. Each sample yielded at least 2.5 million CDR3-containing paired-end reads. First-strand cDNA synthesis was performed from all RNA using the Mint cDNA synthesis kit, with priming by a TRBC-specific oligonucleotide. All cDNA was treated with uracil-DNA glycosylase and then went through a first 18-cycle PCR with the universal primers M1SS and BC2_uni_R. In the source study's methods: Normalization of each sample was performed by random selection of 1 million high-quality reads, each carrying a distinct molecular identifier. Reads with shared molecular identifiers were discarded instead of being binned into consensus sequences. MiTCR, run with a Q25 quality threshold and the strictest error-elimination algorithm, handled CDR3 identification, clonotype clustering and error correction. Lower-bound total TCR beta diversity was estimated with a nonparametric unseen species model using Euler transformation. TCRdb reworked the public reads: Q25 trimming with fastp, MiXCR clone assembly, productive beta chains retained. CDR3 protein sequences are deduplicated, and each keeps its most common genes and DNA. It is TCRdb's table, rather than the study itself, that gives the V and J calls and clone size. Across this sample there are about 900,000 distinct CDR3 sequences, with around 62% seen only once. The ten largest clones represent 25% to 35% of the sample.

The donors were 40 or so Caucasian individuals from Russia, aged roughly 6 to 100 years, who were systemically healthy. Each donor gave 8 to 10 milliliters of peripheral blood, drawn into EDTA-treated Vacutainer tubes. PBMCs were isolated by Ficoll-Paque density-gradient centrifugation, with at least 6.5 million obtained per sample. Total RNA was extracted from PBMCs with Trizol reagent, with at least 5.5 micrograms obtained per sample. For every donor, an aliquot of PBMCs went through flow cytometry to measure the percentages of naive CD45RAhigh/CD27high T cells. V sheds 2 bases and J sheds 4 bases, leaving 12 bases between their ends. Via the germline V gene, CDR1 is SGHRS and CDR2 YFSETQ. The CDR3 sequence holds 14 residues, the cysteine and phenylalanine included. Only CDR3 DNA remains: 42 bases, in frame from the first base.

The rearranged segments are TRBV5-1 and TRBJ1-1, with TRBD1 perhaps the D gene, on 5 matching bases. The sequenced sample was blood. The receptor was derived from a man under 40 in good health. The DNA is TGCGCCAGCAGCTTAGCCAGCGGGGGCACTGAAGCTTTCTTT. This encodes CASSLASGGTEAFF.